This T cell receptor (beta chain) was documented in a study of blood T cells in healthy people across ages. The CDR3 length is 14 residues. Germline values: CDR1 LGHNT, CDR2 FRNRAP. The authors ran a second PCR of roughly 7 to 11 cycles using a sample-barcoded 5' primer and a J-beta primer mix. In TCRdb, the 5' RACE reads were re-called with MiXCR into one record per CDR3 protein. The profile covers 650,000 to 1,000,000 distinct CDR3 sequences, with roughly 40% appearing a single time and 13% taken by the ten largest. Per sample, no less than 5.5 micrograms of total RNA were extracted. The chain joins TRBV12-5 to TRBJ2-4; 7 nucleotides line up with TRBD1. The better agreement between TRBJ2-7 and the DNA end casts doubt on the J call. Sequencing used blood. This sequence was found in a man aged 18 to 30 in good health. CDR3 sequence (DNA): TGTGCTAGTGCCCAGGGACAGAGAGGCTACGAGCAGTACTTC. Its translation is CASAQGQRGYEQYF.